The table lists the clone carrying this TCR beta chain with a count of one. The data are from a study of CD8+CD57+ T cells in acquired aplastic anemia. Germline V gives CDR1 LNHDA, CDR2 SQIVND (reference sequence). V was cut by 0 bases and J by 4 bases, with 12 bases left in between. CDR3 size: 15 residues. CDR3 and TCR beta VDJ profiling relied on genomic DNA as the template. TCRdb processed the reads anew with MiXCR; each CDR3 protein has one entry. The sample has about 220,000 distinct CDR3 sequences, 34% seen once. Specimen: sorted CD4+, CD8+, or CD8+CD57+ T cells (not recorded which) from PBMCs. The receptor was derived from a human donor in good health, serving as a control. This chain connects TRBV19 to TRBJ1-2; D is uncertain. CDR3: CASSIDPTRSYGYTF. CDR3 sequence (DNA): TGTGCCAGTAGTATAGACCCTACACGATCCTATGGCTACACCTTC.